The next 19 T cell receptor beta chains were all read from a single sample in a study of blood T cell repertoires in COVID-19. Using immunoSEQ multiplex PCR, the repertoire was profiled, and TCRdb retains in-frame clones only, with some absent. The data hold approximately 290,000 clones, with 80% to 90% observed a single time. Sequenced: PBMCs or T cells enriched from blood (not recorded which). The source is a woman aged 25 to 39 who had recovered from COVID-19.

This chain connects TRBV27 to TRBJ1-1; a possible D gene is TRBD1 (6 bases). Germline V gene data show CDR1 as MNHEY and CDR2 as SMNVEV (reference sequence). This CDR3 has 15 amino acids. V lost 5 bases, J lost 1 base, and 14 bases lay in between. CDR3 DNA sequence: TGTGCCAGCAGTCCCCCGGACAGTACGAACACTGAAGCTTTCTTT. Amino acids: CASSPPDSTNTEAFF.

This chain uses TRBV29-1 with TRBJ2-7; maybe TRBD2 (5 bases). In germline, CDR1 is SQVTM, CDR2 ANQGSEA. V was shortened by 4 bases and J by 2 bases, with 18 bases between the two germline ends. The CDR3 contains 15 residues. This chain's CDR3 is CSVVYSGLRTYEQYF. The CDR3 nucleotides read TGCAGCGTTGTGTATTCGGGATTAAGGACCTACGAGCAGTACTTC.

The rearrangement joins TRBV2 to TRBJ2-7, with 9 bases matching TRBD1. V lost 5 bases and J lost 4; bases outside the gene matches: 6. Germline CDR1 SNHLY, CDR2 FYNNEI. The length of the CDR3 is 14 residues. The CDR3 loop is CASSTTGGRYEQYF. For the CDR3, the DNA is TGTGCCAGCAGTACCACAGGGGGCCGGTACGAGCAGTACTTC.

The chain links TRBV11-3 to TRBJ1-6, with a possible D match to TRBD1 (6 bases). Germline CDR1 SGHNT, CDR2 YENEEA. The CDR3 spans 13 residues. The V end lost 7 bases, the J end lost 8 bases, and 12 bases lay between the germline ends. In nucleotides, the CDR3 is TGTGCCAGCAAGACCAGGGGTGATTCACCCCTCCACTTT. Its protein is CASKTRGDSPLHF. The full variable domain, its missing parts supplied by reference TRBV11-3 and TRBJ1-6, is EAGVVQSPRYKIIEKKQPVAFWCNPISGHNTLYWYLQNLGQGPELLIRYENEEAVDDSQLPKDRFSAERLKGVDSTLKIQPAELGDSAVYLCASKTRGDSPLHFGNGTRLTVT.

The chain carries TRBV28 and TRBJ1-2; 8 nucleotides agree with TRBD1. The V gene end was trimmed by 2 bases and the J gene end by 6 bases; junction bases not matched to a gene: 11. The germline V gene has CDR1 MDHEN and CDR2 SYDVKM. This CDR3 comprises 16 residues. Here the CDR3 DNA reads TGTGCCAGCAGTTTAACCGGGACAGGTGTACGGGATGGCTACACCTTC. Translated: CASSLTGTGVRDGYTF.

V and J are TRBV27 and TRBJ1-2; D is perhaps TRBD1 (6 bases). This CDR3 has 13 residues. V gave up 6 bases and J gave up 3 bases, with 11 bases separating them. The germline gives CDR1 MNHEY, CDR2 SMNVEV (reference sequence). CDR3 protein: CASSRTGYYGYTF. Written as DNA, the CDR3 is TGTGCCAGCAGCCGCACAGGGTACTATGGCTACACCTTC.

The CDR3 region is CASSLVSGQLLNTEAFF. As DNA, the CDR3 is TGTGCCAGCAGCTTAGTGTCAGGGCAATTGCTGAACACTGAAGCTTTCTTT. The J gene is TRBJ1-1, the V gene TRBV11-2; weak D call: TRBD1 (5 bases). In germline, CDR1 is SGHAT, CDR2 FQNNGV. With 1 base removed from V and 0 bases from J, the gap between germline ends came to 15 bases. This CDR3 has 17 amino acids.

The chain uses TRBV19 and TRBJ1-5; D may be TRBD1 (6 bases). V was pared by 4 bases and J by 0 bases, with 25 bases between. Germline V gives CDR1 LNHDA, CDR2 SQIVND (reference sequence). The CDR3 loop spans 20 amino acids. The CDR3 loop is CASSTLPRTETLYSNQPQHF. In DNA form, the CDR3 reads TGTGCCAGTAGTACGCTCCCACGGACAGAAACCCTTTATAGCAATCAGCCCCAGCATTTT. Using reference TRBV19 and TRBJ1-5 for the parts outside the CDR3, the full variable domain is DGGITQSPKYLFRKEGQNVTLSCEQNLNHDAMYWYRQDPGQGLRLIYYSQIVNDFQKGDIAEGYSVSREKKESFPLTVTSAQKNPTAFYLCASSTLPRTETLYSNQPQHFGDGTRLSIL.

The chain uses TRBV24-1 and TRBJ1-4; D might be TRBD1 (5 bases). CDR1 is KGHDR and CDR2 is SFDVKD in the germline V gene. This CDR3 is 14 amino acids long. The V gene lost 5 bases and the J gene lost 7 bases, with 13 bases spanning the gap. The CDR3 reads CATSGTGEAEKLFF. DNA for the CDR3: TGTGCCACCAGTGGCACGGGGGAGGCTGAAAAACTGTTTTTT.

The V call is TRBV15, the J call TRBJ2-1; 10 bases are shared with TRBD2. The CDR3 is 17 residues long. The V segment lost 0 bases and the J segment 4 bases; nucleotides outside the gene matches: 6. Germline V lookup: CDR1 LNHNV, CDR2 YYDKDF (reference sequence). This CDR3 reads CATSRDGLAGAYNEQFF. The CDR3, as DNA: TGTGCCACCAGCAGAGACGGTCTAGCGGGAGCTTACAATGAGCAGTTCTTC.

This clone was picked up one time. The chain combines TRBV14 with TRBJ2-2; no definite D call. The length of the CDR3 is 13 residues. The V end was cut by 1 base, the J end by 10 bases, with 10 bases between. Looked up from germline, CDR1 is SGHDN and CDR2 is FVKESK. CDR3 DNA: TGTGCCAGCAGCCAAGTTGCGCGATTGGAGCTGTTTTTT. It yields the protein CASSQVARLELFF. Full variable domain (missing parts from reference TRBV14 and TRBJ2-2): EAGVTQFPSHSVIEKGQTVTLRCDPISGHDNLYWYRRVMGKEIKFLLHFVKESKQDESGMPNNRFLAERTGGTYSTLKVQPAELEDSGVYFCASSQVARLELFFGEGSRLTVL.

The gene calls are TRBV7-8 and TRBJ2-3, with 8 bases aligning to TRBD2. CDR1 is SGHVS, CDR2 FQNEAQ, per germline. J gave up 8 bases and V 5 bases, and 9 bases lay outside the gene matches. The length of the CDR3 is 14 residues. The CDR3: CASSDRAGERTQYF. In nucleotides, the CDR3 is TGTGCCAGCAGCGACCGAGCGGGAGAGCGTACGCAGTATTTT. Drawing the rest from reference TRBV7-8 and TRBJ2-3, the complete variable domain is GAGVSQSPRYKVAKRGQDVALRCDPISGHVSLFWYQQALGQGPEFLTYFQNEAQLDKSGLPSDRFFAERPEGSVSTLKIQRTQQEDSAVYLCASSDRAGERTQYFGPGTRLTVL.

The genes are TRBV10-3 and TRBJ2-3; TRBD2 might be the D (5 bases). Trimming pared 4 bases from V and 0 bases from J, leaving 11 bases between. The CDR3 consists of 15 residues. CDR1 and CDR2 (germline): ENHRY, SYGVKD. DNA for the CDR3: TGTGCCATCAGTGCAGCGGACCCTAGCACAGATACGCAGTATTTT. This gives the protein CAISAADPSTDTQYF.

The rearrangement uses TRBV25-1 and TRBJ1-5, with D unclear. This CDR3 is 14 amino acids long. Germline lookup yields CDR1 MGHDK and CDR2 SYGVNS. The V end was cut by 7 bases, the J end by 4 bases, with 14 bases between. This CDR3 reads CASTGPGINQPQHF. CDR3 nucleotide sequence: TGTGCCAGCACCGGACCCGGGATTAATCAGCCCCAGCATTTT.

The rearrangement uses TRBV9 and TRBJ1-4; the D gene is possibly TRBD1 (6 bases). Trimming took 3 bases from V and 8 from J, leaving 20 bases between them. CDR3 length: 16 residues. Germline CDR1 reads SGDLS; CDR2 reads YYNGEE. DNA for the CDR3: TGTGCCAGCAGCGGTACTGTGGGACAAAGAGGGGAAAAACTGTTTTTT. This sequence encodes CASSGTVGQRGEKLFF.

This clone has a handful of counts. The chain couples TRBV30 to TRBJ2-7; D gene uncertain. Germline V gene sequence: CDR1 GTSNPN, CDR2 SVGIG (reference sequence). V lost 3 bases and J lost 2, with 11 bases in between. The CDR3 contains 13 residues. In DNA form, the CDR3 reads TGTGCCTGGAGGAGGCAACCCCCCTACGAGCAGTACTTC. Translating gives CAWRRQPPYEQYF.

The chain employs TRBV28 and TRBJ1-2, with 9 nucleotides matching TRBD1. Germline V lookup: CDR1 MDHEN, CDR2 SYDVKM. With V trimmed by 4 bases and J by 2 bases, 11 bases remained unmatched. The CDR3 has 17 residues. The CDR3 here is CASSYPIRQGENYGYTF. The CDR3 coding sequence is TGTGCCAGCAGTTACCCAATCCGACAGGGGGAGAACTATGGCTACACCTTC.

The CDR3 spells CATSRAGVRNTIYF. The CDR3 DNA reads as TGTGCCACCAGCAGAGCAGGGGTCCGAAACACCATATATTTT. The genes are TRBV15 and TRBJ1-3; tentatively, D is TRBD1 (6 bases). In germline, CDR1 is LNHNV, CDR2 YYDKDF (reference sequence). V gave up 1 base and J gave up 5 bases, with 9 bases separating them. The CDR3 is 14 residues long.

This chain joins TRBV24-1 and TRBJ1-3; 7 bases align to TRBD1. Trimming took 2 bases from V and 2 from J; bases not matched to a gene: 2. CDR3 length equals 15 residues. Germline V gives CDR1 KGHDR, CDR2 SFDVKD. CDR3 DNA sequence: TGTGCCACCAGTGATTCGACAGGGACTGGAAACACCATATATTTT. It yields the protein CATSDSTGTGNTIYF.